This TCR beta chain was sequenced during a study of radiotherapy plus CTLA-4 blockade in lung cancer. V gave up 10 bases and J gave up 3 bases; unmatched junction bases: 9. The CDR3 extends over 14 amino acids. CDR1 and CDR2 from the germline V gene are SNHLY and FYNNEI. The repertoire was sequenced with immunoSEQ multiplex PCR; TCRdb's copy has only in-frame clones and lacks some. The sample lists about 67,000 clones; less than 85% were seen once. The sequence came from a human donor with non-small cell lung cancer whose response to radiotherapy plus ipilimumab could not be evaluated. Some clones in this sample may be carry-over from other donors' samples. Material: peripheral blood, obtained from a patient treated with radiotherapy plus ipilimumab. V is TRBV2 and J is TRBJ2-3, with TRBD1 matching over 8 bases. CDR3 region: CATRTGLLTDTQYF. The CDR3 bases are TGTGCCACTAGGACAGGGCTACTTACAGATACGCAGTATTTT. The variable domain in full, with the rest retrieved from reference TRBV2 and TRBJ2-3, is EPEVTQTPSHQVTQMGQEVILRCVPISNHLYFYWYRQILGQKVEFLVSFYNNEISEKSEIFDDQFSVERPDGSNFTLKIRSTKLEDSAMYFCATRTGLLTDTQYFGPGTRLTVL.